This T cell receptor beta chain was documented in a study of T-cell memory formation after mild COVID-19. Study as a whole: Clustering of TCRs was largely donor specific.

The study, taken as a whole, reports: CD4+ clones that contracted lay mainly in CM and EM; CD8+ ones lay in EMRA.

This CDR3 has 14 amino acids. The germline V gene has CDR1 SGHRS and CDR2 YFSETQ. The V end was cut by 1 base, the J end by 5 bases, with 12 bases between. Comment on this clonotype: What it binds is not known.

cDNA libraries for TCR alpha and TCR beta, carrying sample barcodes and UMIs, came from 5'RACE with constant-segment primers. TCRdb re-called the 5' RACE reads through MiXCR, storing one row per CDR3 protein. The sample carries 300,000 to 400,000 distinct CDR3 sequences, around 14% recorded once. The sample taken for sequencing was PBMCs or a T cell subset sorted from them (not recorded which). The rearrangement uses TRBV5-1 and TRBJ2-5; D not resolved. This clonotype was sampled from a man aged 18 to 30 who had mild COVID-19 (a few samples of this study predate the infection). Cell type and time point are not known. DNA for the CDR3: TGCGCCAGCAGCTTGATCAGGAGCCTGGAGACCCAGTACTTC. It encodes CASSLIRSLETQYF.